The clone carrying this T cell receptor (beta chain) was recorded only once. TCRdb re-processed the PCR reads through MiXCR. The table records 19,000 or so clones, 28% of them present only once. V shed 2 bases, J shed 6 bases, and the junction held 13 bases outside the gene matches. Germline CDR1 reads MGHRA; CDR2 reads YSYEKL. CDR3 size: 16 residues. Thyroid surgery was performed in patients who had received no treatment beforehand. This sample was taken from a study of metastatic and nonmetastatic thyroid tumors. The receptor comes from a male donor with papillary thyroid cancer or a benign thyroid nodule (not recorded which). Some clones in this sample may be carry-over from other donors' samples. What was sequenced was tumor tissue. The genes are TRBV4-1 and TRBJ2-7, with 7 bases lining up with TRBD1. CDR3 in DNA: TGCGCCAGCAGCCAATGGCAGACAGGGATATTGACCGAGCAGTACTTC. Residues: CASSQWQTGILTEQYF.